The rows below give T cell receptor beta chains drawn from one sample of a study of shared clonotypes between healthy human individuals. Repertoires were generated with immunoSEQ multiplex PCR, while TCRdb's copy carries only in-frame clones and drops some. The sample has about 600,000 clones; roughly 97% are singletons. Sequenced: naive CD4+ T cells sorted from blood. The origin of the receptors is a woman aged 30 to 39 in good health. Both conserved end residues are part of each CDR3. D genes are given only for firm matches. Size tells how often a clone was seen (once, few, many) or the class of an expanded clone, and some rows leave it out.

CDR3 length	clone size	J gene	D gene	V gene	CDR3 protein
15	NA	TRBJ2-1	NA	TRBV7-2	CASSGSLPGQVEQFF
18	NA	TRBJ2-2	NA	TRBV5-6	CASSLMLMLAREGGELFF
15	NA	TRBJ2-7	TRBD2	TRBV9	CASSVDPSGTYEQYF
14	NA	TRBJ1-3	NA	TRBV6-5	CASTAAVSGNTIYF
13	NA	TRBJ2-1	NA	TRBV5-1	CASSLSSYNEQFF
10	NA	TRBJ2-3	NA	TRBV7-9	CSSGADTQYF
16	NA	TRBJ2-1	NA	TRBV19	CASSIGVSGSYNEQFF
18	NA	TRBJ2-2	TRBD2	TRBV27	CASSFSQPGGVNTGELFF
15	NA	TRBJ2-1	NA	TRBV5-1	CASSLAGPSYNEQFF
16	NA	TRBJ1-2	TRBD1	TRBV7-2	CASSLADGQGNYGYTF
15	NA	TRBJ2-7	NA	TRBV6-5	CASSPGQRVSYEQYF
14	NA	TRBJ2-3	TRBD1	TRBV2	CASRPRTGDDTQYF
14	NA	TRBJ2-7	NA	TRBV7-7	CASSLPDRSYEQYF
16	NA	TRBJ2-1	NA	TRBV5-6	CASSLAGISGYNEQFF
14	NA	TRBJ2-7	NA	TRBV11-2	CASSLVAGSYEQYF
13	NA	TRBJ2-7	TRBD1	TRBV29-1	CSVPGQGAIEQYF
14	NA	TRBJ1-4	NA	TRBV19	CASSIPGQNEKLFF
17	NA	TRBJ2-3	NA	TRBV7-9	CASSLGFRSSSTDTQYF
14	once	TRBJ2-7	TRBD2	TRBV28	CASTLSGSPYEQYF
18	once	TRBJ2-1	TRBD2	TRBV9	CASSVAPAWLAGGNEQFF
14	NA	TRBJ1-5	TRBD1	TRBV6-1	CASSRTGGNQPQHF
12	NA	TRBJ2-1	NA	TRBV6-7	CASSCVGRKQFF
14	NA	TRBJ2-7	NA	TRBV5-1	CASSLGGAVDEQYF
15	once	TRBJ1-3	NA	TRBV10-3	CAISRTVDSGNTIYF
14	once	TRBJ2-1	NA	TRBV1	CTSSHLGVRYEQFF
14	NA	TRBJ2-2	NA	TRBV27	CASSSTAPTGELFF
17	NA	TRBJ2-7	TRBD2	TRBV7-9	CASSLLLTSGITYEQYF
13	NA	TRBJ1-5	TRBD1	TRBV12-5	CASANQGAQPQHF
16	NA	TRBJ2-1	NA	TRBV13	CASSLDSRSSYNEQFF
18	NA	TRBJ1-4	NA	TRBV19	CASNSDSLASSTNEKLFF
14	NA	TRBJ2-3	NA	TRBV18	CASSPLESTDTQYF
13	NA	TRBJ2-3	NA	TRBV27	CASSWGLSDTQYF
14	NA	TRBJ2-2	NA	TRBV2	CASRIHREAGELFF
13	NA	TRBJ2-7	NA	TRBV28	CASSYPGAGEQYF
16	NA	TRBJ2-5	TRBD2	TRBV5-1	CASSTGTSGYQETQYF
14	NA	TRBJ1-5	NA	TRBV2	CASNPEYSNQPQHF
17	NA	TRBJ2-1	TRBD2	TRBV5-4	CASSFSWTSGAGNEQFF
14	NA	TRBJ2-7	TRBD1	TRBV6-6	CASSFDRGGLEQYF
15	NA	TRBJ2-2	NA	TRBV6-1	CASSEAWAGSGELFF
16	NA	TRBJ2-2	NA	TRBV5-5	CASSSELDWSTGELFF
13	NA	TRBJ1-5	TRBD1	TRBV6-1	CASRGTGNQPQHF
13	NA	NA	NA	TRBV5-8	CASSRDRSYEQYF
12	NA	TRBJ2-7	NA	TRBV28	CASAISSYEQYF
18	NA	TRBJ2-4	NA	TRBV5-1	CASSLVVGGNQAKNIQYF
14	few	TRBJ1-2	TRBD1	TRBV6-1	CASRTGQVYYGYTF
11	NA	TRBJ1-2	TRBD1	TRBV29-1	CSVTGVGGYTF
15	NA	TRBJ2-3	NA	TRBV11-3	CASSFTGTSTDTQYF
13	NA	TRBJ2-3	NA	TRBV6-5	CASYSGITDTQYF
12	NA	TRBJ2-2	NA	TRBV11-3	CASSLVGGELFF